A selection of T cell receptor beta chains follows, all from one sample in a study of graft-versus-host responses after intestinal transplantation. The antigens of these receptors remain unknown. Sequencing used immunoSEQ multiplex PCR; TCRdb keeps in-frame clones, though not all of them. The repertoire consists of about 93,000 clones, with around 93% occurring once and the leading ten covering around 0.49%. This material consisted of unstimulated CD8+ T cells sorted from spleen or lymph node cells, taken before intestinal transplant. The source of these receptors is a human donor who received an intestinal transplant. The CDR3 runs from the conserved cysteine through the conserved F or W. A D gene is named only where the DNA matches it firmly. Part of the rows lack a size; the others show once, few, many or a class for expanded clones.

d_gene,j_gene,v_gene,abundance,CDR3aa,CDR3nt
TRBD2,TRBJ2-5,TRBV11-2,-,CASSLTSGMYQETQYF,TGTGCCAGCAGCTTAACTAGCGGCATGTACCAAGAGACCCAGTACTTC
TRBD2,TRBJ2-2,TRBV7-9,-,CASSSVAGNTGELFF,TGTGCCAGCAGCTCCGTAGCGGGGAACACCGGGGAGCTGTTTTTT
TRBD2,TRBJ2-4,TRBV4-3,once,CASSQALAGVAKNIQYF,TGCGCCAGCAGCCAAGCACTAGCGGGGGTTGCCAAAAACATTCAGTACTTC
-,TRBJ2-1,TRBV19,-,CASSIWGVMTYNEQFF,TGTGCCAGTAGTATATGGGGGGTAATGACCTACAATGAGCAGTTCTTC
TRBD1,TRBJ1-1,TRBV27,-,CASSFGTQGLGTEAFF,TGTGCCAGCAGTTTCGGTACACAGGGGCTGGGCACTGAAGCTTTCTTT
TRBD1,TRBJ2-7,TRBV7-9,-,CASSFGTGDYEQYF,TGTGCCAGCAGCTTTGGGACAGGGGACTACGAGCAGTACTTC
-,TRBJ2-1,TRBV11-2,-,CASSLVSPGWDYNEQFF,TGTGCCAGCAGCTTAGTTAGTCCGGGGTGGGACTACAATGAGCAGTTCTTC
-,TRBJ1-1,TRBV19,few,CASRKTEMNTEAFF,TGTGCCAGCAGGAAAACAGAGATGAACACTGAAGCTTTCTTT
-,TRBJ2-3,TRBV4-1,-,CASSHTGEDTQYF,TGCGCCAGCAGCCATACGGGGGAAGATACGCAGTATTTT
-,TRBJ1-1,TRBV19,-,CASSMAEGSFTEAFF,TGTGCCAGTAGTATGGCAGAGGGATCGTTTACTGAAGCTTTCTTT
-,TRBJ2-2,TRBV4-1,-,CASSQGSGSFTGELFF,TGCGCCAGCAGCCAAGGATCCGGGAGCTTCACCGGGGAGCTGTTTTTT
-,TRBJ1-1,TRBV5-1,-,CASSLGRGNTEAFF,TGCGCCAGCAGCTTGGGCAGGGGGAACACTGAAGCTTTCTTT
-,TRBJ2-7,TRBV7-2,-,CASGLSYSEQYF,TGTGCCAGCGGGCTTAGTTATAGCGAGCAGTACTTC
-,TRBJ1-1,TRBV4-1,-,CASSQEGAMNTEAFF,TGCGCCAGCAGCCAAGAGGGGGCTATGAACACTGAAGCTTTCTTT
-,TRBJ2-5,TRBV7-9,-,CASSHPWADDGTQYF,TGTGCCAGCAGCCACCCCTGGGCTGATGATGGGACCCAGTACTTC
-,TRBJ1-3,TRBV30,-,CAWGQGLAGNTIYF,TGTGCCTGGGGCCAGGGATTAGCTGGAAACACCATATATTTT
-,TRBJ2-7,TRBV28,-,CASSFAGGTMGNYEQYF,TGTGCCAGCAGTTTCGCGGGTGGAACTATGGGGAATTACGAGCAGTACTTC
-,TRBJ2-7,TRBV30,-,CAWSSGQGLSYEQYF,TGTGCCTGGAGTAGTGGGCAGGGGTTATCCTACGAGCAGTACTTC
TRBD2,TRBJ2-2,TRBV5-4,-,CASSGGGAFGELFF,TGTGCCAGCAGCGGGGGAGGGGCGTTCGGGGAGCTGTTTTTT
-,TRBJ1-2,TRBV4-2,-,CASSPDRHGGDGYTF,TGTGCCAGCAGCCCCGACAGGCATGGGGGTGATGGCTACACCTTC
TRBD1,TRBJ1-2,TRBV6-5,-,CASSGTATHGYTF,TGTGCCAGCAGCGGGACAGCCACCCATGGCTACACCTTC
-,TRBJ2-7,TRBV13,once,CASSFEGRYEQYF,TGTGCCAGCAGCTTCGAAGGGAGATACGAGCAGTACTTC
TRBD2,TRBJ2-3,TRBV30,-,CAWSVMSFSGRSTDTQYF,TGTGCCTGGAGTGTGATGTCTTTTAGCGGGCGAAGCACAGATACGCAGTATTTT
-,TRBJ1-6,TRBV27,-,CASSPLGLNSPLHF,TGTGCCAGCAGTCCCCTAGGACTGAATTCACCCCTCCACTTT
-,TRBJ1-3,TRBV4-2,-,CASSPGGESIYF,TGTGCCAGCAGCCCGGGGGGCGAATCCATATATTTT
TRBD1,TRBJ1-6,TRBV14,-,CASSPRTGDNSPLHF,TGTGCCAGCAGCCCCCGGACAGGCGATAATTCACCCCTCCACTTT
TRBD1,TRBJ2-4,TRBV2,-,CASSEGSGGGLWNIQYF,TGTGCCAGCAGTGAAGGTTCAGGGGGTGGTTTGTGGAACATTCAGTACTTC
TRBD1,TRBJ2-7,TRBV5-1,-,CASSIGQGQLSYEQYF,TGCGCCAGCAGCATCGGACAGGGCCAACTCTCCTACGAGCAGTACTTC
-,TRBJ2-1,TRBV7-6,-,CASSLGLYNEQFF,TGTGCCAGCAGCTTGGGACTCTACAATGAGCAGTTCTTC
-,TRBJ1-5,TRBV2,-,CASSEGSRNSLVQPQHF,TGTGCCAGCAGTGAAGGATCGAGAAACTCCCTGGTTCAGCCCCAGCATTTT
TRBD1,TRBJ2-1,TRBV30,-,CAWTTGAVNEQFF,TGTGCCTGGACAACAGGGGCGGTTAATGAGCAGTTCTTC
TRBD2,TRBJ2-3,TRBV7-2,-,CASSGRTSGDSTDTQYF,TGTGCCAGCAGCGGTAGGACTAGCGGGGATAGCACAGATACGCAGTATTTT
-,TRBJ2-7,TRBV7-9,-,CASSPRGGPAYEQYF,TGTGCCAGCAGCCCCCGCGGGGGCCCGGCCTACGAGCAGTACTTC
TRBD2,TRBJ2-7,TRBV7-9,-,CASSLLGGGTYEQYF,TGTGCCAGCAGCCTTCTCGGGGGGGGGACCTACGAGCAGTACTTC
-,TRBJ1-5,TRBV6-5,-,CASSPVSGTNQPQHF,TGTGCCAGCAGTCCCGTCTCGGGGACAAATCAGCCCCAGCATTTT
TRBD1,TRBJ1-6,TRBV28,-,CASSFVGTGISSYNSPLHF,TGTGCCAGCAGTTTTGTCGGGACAGGGATAAGCTCCTATAATTCACCCCTCCACTTT
-,TRBJ1-2,TRBV28,-,CASSLPRTDRNYGYTF,TGTGCCAGCAGTTTACCCCGGACAGACCGGAACTATGGCTACACCTTC
-,TRBJ2-7,TRBV19,-,CASSIVDGSSYEQYF,TGTGCCAGTAGTATAGTTGACGGGAGCTCCTACGAGCAGTACTTC
TRBD1,TRBJ2-7,TRBV19,-,CASSVWGGTGSDEQYF,TGTGCCAGTAGCGTATGGGGGGGGACAGGGTCGGACGAGCAGTACTTC
-,TRBJ2-1,TRBV29-1,once,CSVERNEQFF,TGCAGCGTTGAACGGAATGAGCAGTTCTTC
TRBD2,TRBJ2-3,TRBV9,-,CASSVGAGDAGTPSTDTQYF,TGTGCCAGCAGCGTAGGAGCGGGGGACGCGGGGACCCCTAGCACAGATACGCAGTATTTT
TRBD2,TRBJ2-1,TRBV28,-,CASSILAGGQNEQFF,TGTGCCAGCAGCATCCTAGCGGGAGGGCAGAATGAGCAGTTCTTC
-,TRBJ2-3,TRBV25-1,-,CASSEFGGSTDTQYF,TGTGCCAGCAGTGAATTTGGCGGGAGCACAGATACGCAGTATTTT
TRBD2,TRBJ2-5,TRBV13,-,CASSFPSGGTKETQYF,TGTGCCAGCAGCTTCCCTAGCGGGGGTACGAAGGAGACCCAGTACTTC
-,TRBJ2-7,TRBV6-5,-,CASSLRGGPYEQYF,TGTGCCAGCAGCCTAAGGGGGGGGCCCTACGAGCAGTACTTC
-,TRBJ1-2,TRBV10-2,-,CASSGGRVFSGYTF,TGCGCCAGCAGTGGTGGCAGGGTGTTTTCTGGCTACACCTTC
-,TRBJ2-4,TRBV23-1,-,CASSQREAKNIQYF,TGCGCCAGCAGTCAACGGGAAGCCAAAAACATTCAGTACTTC
TRBD1,TRBJ2-5,TRBV15,-,CATSRDGTAQETQYF,TGTGCCACCAGCAGAGATGGGACAGCTCAAGAGACCCAGTACTTC
-,TRBJ2-2,TRBV2,-,CASSLGELFF,TGTGCCAGCAGCCTCGGGGAGCTGTTTTTT
-,TRBJ2-1,TRBV7-3,-,CASSLTGGRDEQFF,TGTGCCAGCAGCTTAACAGGGGGGAGGGATGAGCAGTTCTTC
TRBD1,TRBJ2-7,TRBV27,-,CASSSLGTGHYYEQYF,TGTGCCAGCAGTTCCTTAGGGACAGGCCACTACTACGAGCAGTACTTC
TRBD1,TRBJ1-1,TRBV5-1,-,CASSSGQGATEAFF,TGCGCCAGCAGCTCAGGACAGGGGGCCACTGAAGCTTTCTTT
-,TRBJ2-5,TRBV6-1,-,CASSEGGWQETQYF,TGTGCCAGCAGTGAAGGGGGCTGGCAAGAGACCCAGTACTTC
TRBD2,TRBJ2-5,TRBV7-2,-,CASRSGALQETQYF,TGTGCCAGCCGCAGCGGGGCCCTACAAGAGACCCAGTACTTC
-,TRBJ2-7,TRBV4-1,once,CASWGEVGYEQYF,TGCGCCAGCTGGGGGGAAGTGGGATACGAGCAGTACTTC